This T cell receptor beta chain was recorded in a study of blood T cell repertoires in COVID-19. Background on the study: COVID-19 samples from acute and convalescent phases originated in the United States, Italy and Spain. Sources were T cells, B-cell-depleted T cells, or PBMCs; the material itself was cDNA or gDNA.

The V gene end was trimmed by 3 bases and the J gene end by 1 base; junction bases not matched to a gene: 11. In germline, CDR1 is LNHNV, CDR2 YYDKDF (reference sequence). The CDR3 is 17 amino acids. Sequencing used immunoSEQ multiplex PCR; TCRdb keeps in-frame clones, though not all of them. Of approximately 76,000 clones in the sample, around 80% were seen once. The TCR was taken from an elderly man with active or convalescent COVID-19. V and J are TRBV15 and TRBJ2-5; 7 nucleotides align to TRBD2. Input material: peripheral blood. CDR3 DNA sequence: TGTGCCACCAGCAGGGCGGGAGTAGGGGCCACCCAAGAGACCCAGTACTTC. This sequence encodes CATSRAGVGATQETQYF.